Presented here are 32 T cell receptor beta chains from one specimen sequenced in a study of T cell repertoires in cytomegalovirus infection. TCRdb analysed the reads with MiXCR anew, one entry per CDR3 protein. The profile shows about 530,000 distinct CDR3 sequences, approximately 26% of them singletons. The sequencing sample was made of PBMCs. The receptor source for this set is a human donor in good health (CMV status not recorded). Some clones in this sample may be carry-over from other donors' samples.

The V and J genes are TRBV27 and TRBJ2-7; no clear D gene. V was shortened by 3 bases and J by 0 bases, with 15 bases between the two germline ends. This CDR3 region has 16 residues. Germline CDR1 MNHEY, CDR2 SMNVEV (reference sequence). The CDR3 reads CASSFLNGYSSYEQYF. In DNA form, the CDR3 reads TGTGCCAGCAGTTTCCTGAATGGTTACTCCTCCTACGAGCAGTACTTC.

This chain joins TRBV6-5 and TRBJ1-1; D ambiguous. CDR3 size: 15 residues. V was cut by 2 bases and J by 8 bases, with 18 bases left in between. In germline, CDR1 is MNHEY, CDR2 SVGAGI. The CDR3 DNA reads as TGTGCCAGCAGTTACGGGGAAGGCACCCGAAGGGAAGCTTTCTTT. Its translation is CASSYGEGTRREAFF.

The V call is TRBV4-2, the J call TRBJ2-2; tentatively, D is TRBD1 or TRBD2 (6 bases each). V was pared by 3 bases and J by 4 bases, with 12 bases between. Germline lookup yields CDR1 LGHNA and CDR2 YNFKEQ. This CDR3 region has 15 residues. CDR3: CASSQEGGPTGELFF. The CDR3 DNA is TGTGCCAGCAGCCAGGAAGGGGGGCCCACCGGGGAGCTGTTTTTT.

In DNA, the CDR3 is TGTGCCATCAGTGAGAGGTCAGGGGAAGAGACCCAGTACTTC. This encodes CAISERSGEETQYF. The chain links TRBV10-3 to TRBJ2-5; D might be TRBD1 (6 bases). The V gene lost 2 bases and the J gene lost 3 bases, with 10 bases spanning the gap. The germline V gene encodes CDR1 ENHRY and CDR2 SYGVKD. The CDR3 extends over 14 amino acids.

V and J are TRBV6-2 or TRBV6-3 and TRBJ2-1, with 8 bases that match TRBD2. CDR3 length: 14 residues. Losses at the gene ends were 11 bases for V and 2 bases for J; bases not matched to a gene: 8. Germline values: CDR1 MNHEY, CDR2 SVGEGT. Here the CDR3 reads CAGSTSGTYNEQFF. In DNA, the CDR3 is TGTGCCGGATCTACTAGCGGAACCTACAATGAGCAGTTCTTC.

This clonotype has at least ten counts. The chain links TRBV7-9 to TRBJ1-4; a weak D match, TRBD1 (6 bases). V dropped 2 bases and J dropped 5 bases, with 15 bases sitting between them. CDR1 is SEHNR, CDR2 FQNEAQ, per germline (reference sequence). The CDR3 is 16 amino acids. The CDR3: CASSLTAEGVNEKLFF. CDR3 sequence (DNA): TGTGCCAGCAGCTTAACCGCGGAGGGGGTAAATGAAAAACTGTTTTTT.

This clonotype occurred once. A junction boundary mismatches the germline segment, possibly from a read error. The rearrangement uses TRBV7-6 and TRBJ2-1; 13 positions agree with TRBD2. Germline loops: CDR1 SGHVS, CDR2 FNYEAQ. This CDR3 is built from 15 residues. CDR3 DNA: TGTGCTAGCAGCCAGACAGGACTAGCGGGAGATGAGCAGTTCTTC. This sequence encodes CASSQTGLAGDEQFF.

The table lists this clonotype with a few counts. The chain carries TRBV7-8 and TRBJ1-1, with D possibly TRBD1 on 5 matching bases. Germline V CDR1 and CDR2: SGHVS, FQNEAQ. The CDR3 contains 14 residues. The V end was cut by 5 bases, the J end by 8 bases, with 18 bases between. CDR3 nucleotide sequence: TGTGCCAGCAGCCCCAGGGACGCCCGGGCGGAAGCTTTCTTT. This gives the protein CASSPRDARAEAFF.

Ten or more counts support this clonotype. V is TRBV7-2 and J is TRBJ1-2, with 10 nucleotides matching TRBD1. With V trimmed by 5 bases and J by 6 bases, 9 bases remained unmatched. CDR3 size: 15 residues. In germline, CDR1 is SGHTA, CDR2 FQGNSA. The CDR3 DNA is TGTGCCAGCAGCACCGGGACAGGGGTATTTGATGGCTACACCTTC. Translated: CASSTGTGVFDGYTF.

This chain uses TRBV6-1 with TRBJ2-7; 8 bases agree with TRBD1. V shed 6 bases and J 3 bases; nucleotides not matched to a gene: 4. The CDR3 is made up of 13 amino acids. Germline V gene sequence: CDR1 MNHNS, CDR2 SASEGT. In DNA, the CDR3 is TGTGCCAGCAGAACCGGACAGGGCTACGAGCAGTACGTC. The encoded protein is CASRTGQGYEQYV.

This clonotype was counted only a few times. The chain is built from TRBV12-3 or TRBV12-4 and TRBJ2-3; the D gene is possibly TRBD1 (6 bases). The CDR3 totals 14 residues. V lost 5 bases and J 4 bases, leaving 13 bases between the germline ends. The CDR3 DNA is TGTGCCAGCAGTCCCCGGACAGTTCCAGATACGCAGTATTTT. This translates into CASSPRTVPDTQYF.

This clonotype occurred a few times. The chain recombines TRBV6-2 or TRBV6-3 with TRBJ1-5; 9 nucleotides line up with TRBD1. CDR3 length: 18 amino acids. J gave up 0 bases and V 8 bases, and 14 bases lay outside the gene matches. CDR1 is MNHEY, CDR2 SVGEGT, per germline. In DNA, the CDR3 is TGTGCCAGCCACGGCCGGACAGGGGAACTAGATAGCAATCAGCCCCAGCATTTT. Amino acids: CASHGRTGELDSNQPQHF.

The table lists this clonotype with many counts. V gene TRBV7-2 combines with J gene TRBJ1-3; D may be TRBD1 (6 bases). There are 14 residues in the CDR3. Germline V lookup: CDR1 SGHTA, CDR2 FQGNSA. Trimming removed 5 bases from V and 4 bases from J, with 12 bases in between. CDR3 nucleotide sequence: TGTGCCAGCAGCCGCGGGGGGCAAGGAAACACCATATATTTT. Translated, it gives CASSRGGQGNTIYF.

At least ten counts were recorded for this clonotype. This chain links TRBV6-2 or TRBV6-3 with TRBJ2-1; 11 nucleotides agree with TRBD2. CDR1 is MNHEY, CDR2 SVGEGT, per germline. Trimming took 7 bases from V and 7 from J; bases not matched to a gene: 6. The CDR3 length is 14 residues. CDR3 sequence reads: CASIRGTSGNEQFF. The CDR3 DNA follows: TGTGCCAGCATTAGGGGGACTAGCGGTAATGAGCAGTTCTTC.

Remarks on this clonotype: The limits of the CDR3 on the DNA are not certain, so only TCRdb's listed CDR3 is given. The genes are TRBV7-5 and TRBJ2-7; TRBD2, the table's D call, was not compared with the DNA. TRBV7-5 corresponds to a pseudogene. The CDR3 is made up of 18 amino acids, end residues included. The chain's CDR3 is CISVPEARRLAGACEQYV.

This clonotype has ten or more counts. The chain joins TRBV20-1 to TRBJ1-6; D remains ambiguous. The V end lost 5 bases, the J end lost 7 bases, and 12 bases lay between the germline ends. Germline V gene data show CDR1 as DFQATT and CDR2 as SNEGSKA (reference sequence). This CDR3 has 13 residues. The CDR3 loop reads CSAELEGNSPLHF. For the CDR3, the DNA is TGCAGTGCTGAGCTGGAAGGGAATTCACCCCTCCACTTT.

This clonotype was seen only a few times. CDR3 region: CASSPRQGLAYGYTF. The DNA for the CDR3 is TGTGCCAGCAGCCCACGTCAGGGGCTGGCCTATGGCTACACCTTC. The chain carries TRBV7-9 and TRBJ1-2; D might be TRBD1 (6 bases). Between the trimmed V and J ends, which lost 5 bases and 4 bases, there was a span of 17 bases. Germline CDR1 reads SEHNR; CDR2 reads FQNEAQ (reference sequence). This CDR3 has 15 residues. The complete variable domain, with remaining parts taken from reference TRBV7-9 and TRBJ1-2, reads DTGVSQNPRHKITKRGQNVTFRCDPISEHNRLYWYRQTLGQGPEFLTYFQNEAQLEKSRLLSDRFSAERPKGSFSTLEIQRTEQGDSAMYLCASSPRQGLAYGYTFGSGTRLTVV.

This clonotype was picked up a small number of times. The chain links TRBV5-6 to TRBJ2-2; D remains ambiguous. V was trimmed by 0 bases and J by 6 bases, leaving 9 bases between them. Germline assignment: CDR1 SGHDT and CDR2 YYEEEE. The CDR3 sequence is 14 residues long. The CDR3 nucleotides read TGTGCCAGCAGCTTGGATCTAGTCCCCGGGGAGCTGTTTTTT. Its protein product is CASSLDLVPGELFF.

This clonotype was counted a few times. V gene TRBV6-1 combines with J gene TRBJ1-5; no firm D call. The CDR3 is 15 residues long. Germline lookup yields CDR1 MNHNS and CDR2 SASEGT. Trimming took off 1 base at V and 0 bases at J, with 7 bases between the two ends. The DNA of the CDR3 is TGTGCCAGCAGTGAAGGGGAATATAGCAATCAGCCCCAGCATTTT. It codes for CASSEGEYSNQPQHF.

The chain has TRBV12-3 or TRBV12-4 and TRBJ2-5; D remains ambiguous. There are 14 residues in the CDR3. Deletions cut 3 bases from V and 7 bases from J, with 15 bases between. CDR3 DNA: TGTGCCAGCAGTTTCTCGGATCGTCGCGGGACCCAGTACTTC. This sequence encodes CASSFSDRRGTQYF.

The rearrangement links TRBV6-2 or TRBV6-3 to TRBJ2-5; D is undetermined. The CDR3 runs to 15 residues. The V and J ends lost 6 bases and 6 bases respectively, with 20 bases between them. Germline values: CDR1 MNHEY, CDR2 SVGEGT. CDR3 region: CASSPIRNMGKTQYF. The CDR3, as DNA: TGTGCCAGCAGCCCAATACGAAATATGGGGAAGACCCAGTACTTC.

The chain combines TRBV7-2 with TRBJ2-7; 7 positions match TRBD1. Unmatched junction bases numbered 7, after V lost 1 base and J lost 4 bases. From germline, CDR1 is SGHTA and CDR2 FQGNSA. The CDR3 runs to 15 residues. The CDR3, as DNA: TGTGCCAGCAGCTTAGGGTCCAGGGGGTGGTACGAGCAGTACGTC. The encoded protein is CASSLGSRGWYEQYV.

The rearrangement links TRBV7-8 to TRBJ1-2; D ambiguous. Germline loops: CDR1 SGHVS, CDR2 FQNEAQ. There are 14 residues in the CDR3. Deletions cut 2 bases from V and 3 bases from J, with 10 bases between. CDR3 residues: CASSLYLMDYGYTF. The CDR3 coding sequence is TGTGCCAGCAGCTTATACTTAATGGACTATGGCTACACCTTC.

This chain links TRBV6-8 with TRBJ2-3; possible D gene TRBD1, 6 bases. The ends were cut back, 6 bases at V and 1 base at J, with 14 bases in the middle. The CDR3 has 15 residues. Germline V gene lookup returns CDR1 MNHGY and CDR2 SAAAGT. CDR3 DNA: TGTGCCAGCAGATTACAGGGATTGGGCACAGATACGCAGTATTTT. Its translation: CASRLQGLGTDTQYF.

CDR3 sequence: CASSLDRGQIEQYF. CDR3 coding DNA: TGTGCCAGCAGCTTAGACAGGGGGCAGATCGAGCAGTACTTC. The V gene is TRBV7-2, the J gene TRBJ2-7; 9 nucleotides agree with TRBD1. Germline V gene data show CDR1 as SGHTA and CDR2 as FQGNSA. The ends lost 1 base at V and 6 bases at J; junction bases unmatched: 4. The CDR3 spans 14 residues.

This chain connects TRBV11-2 to TRBJ2-1; 10 positions agree with TRBD2. Germline V gene data show CDR1 as SGHAT and CDR2 as FQNNGV. Germline trimming cut 4 bases from V and 10 bases from J; bases unmatched to any gene: 4. The CDR3 is made up of 13 amino acids. CDR3 loop: CASSSIAGGEQFF. For the CDR3, the DNA is TGTGCCAGCAGCTCGATAGCGGGGGGCGAGCAGTTCTTC.

The chain links TRBV18 to TRBJ2-1, with a possible D match to TRBD2 (5 bases). Between the trimmed V and J ends, which lost 2 bases and 0 bases, there was a span of 8 bases. Germline V gene data show CDR1 as KGHSH and CDR2 as LQKENI. This CDR3 has 15 residues. The CDR3 DNA sequence: TGTGCCAGCTCACCAGCGGGCCGCTCCTACAATGAGCAGTTCTTC. Amino acids: CASSPAGRSYNEQFF.

This clonotype showed up just once. The V gene is TRBV20-1, the J gene TRBJ2-2; D gene unclear. Germline-derived CDR1 and CDR2 are DFQATT and SNEGSKA (reference sequence). V was trimmed by 2 bases and J by 1 base, leaving 5 bases between them. The CDR3 is made up of 13 amino acids. The CDR3 region has the DNA TGCAGTGCTAGACCGGAGAACACCGGGGAGCTGTTTTTT. Its protein product is CSARPENTGELFF.

Ten or more counts support this clonotype. The chain uses TRBV12-3 or TRBV12-4 and TRBJ2-7; TRBD2 might be the D (6 bases). V dropped 2 bases and J dropped 3 bases, with 8 bases sitting between them. CDR3 length: 13 amino acids. CDR3 amino acids: CASSLWGLYEQYF. DNA of the CDR3: TGTGCCAGCAGTTTATGGGGACTCTACGAGCAGTACTTC.

The V call is TRBV11-1, the J call TRBJ2-2; 7 nucleotides line up with TRBD1. CDR1 and CDR2 from the germline V gene are SGHAT and FQDESV (reference sequence). J was trimmed by 5 bases and V by 2 bases; bases with no gene match: 17. CDR3 size: 19 residues. The CDR3 is CASSLTPGRGQYATGELFF. The CDR3 region has the DNA TGTGCCAGCAGCTTAACCCCGGGAAGGGGACAGTATGCGACCGGGGAGCTGTTTTTT.

This chain connects TRBV10-3 to TRBJ1-2; 8 nucleotides align to TRBD1. V dropped 8 bases and J dropped 3; count of bases not matched to a gene: 5. The CDR3 has 13 amino acids. In germline, CDR1 is ENHRY, CDR2 SYGVKD. The CDR3, as DNA: TGTGCCATCGATCAGGGGGCTGACTATGGCTACACCTTC. It translates to CAIDQGADYGYTF.

This chain joins TRBV6-1 and TRBJ2-1; tentative D call: TRBD2 (5 bases). Germline V gene data show CDR1 as MNHNS and CDR2 as SASEGT. Trimming stripped 5 bases from V and 10 bases from J, with 15 bases between. This CDR3 comprises 13 residues. The CDR3 sequence is CASSPALAGEQFF. CDR3 sequence (DNA): TGTGCCAGCAGTCCCGCCCTAGCCGGAGAGCAGTTCTTC.